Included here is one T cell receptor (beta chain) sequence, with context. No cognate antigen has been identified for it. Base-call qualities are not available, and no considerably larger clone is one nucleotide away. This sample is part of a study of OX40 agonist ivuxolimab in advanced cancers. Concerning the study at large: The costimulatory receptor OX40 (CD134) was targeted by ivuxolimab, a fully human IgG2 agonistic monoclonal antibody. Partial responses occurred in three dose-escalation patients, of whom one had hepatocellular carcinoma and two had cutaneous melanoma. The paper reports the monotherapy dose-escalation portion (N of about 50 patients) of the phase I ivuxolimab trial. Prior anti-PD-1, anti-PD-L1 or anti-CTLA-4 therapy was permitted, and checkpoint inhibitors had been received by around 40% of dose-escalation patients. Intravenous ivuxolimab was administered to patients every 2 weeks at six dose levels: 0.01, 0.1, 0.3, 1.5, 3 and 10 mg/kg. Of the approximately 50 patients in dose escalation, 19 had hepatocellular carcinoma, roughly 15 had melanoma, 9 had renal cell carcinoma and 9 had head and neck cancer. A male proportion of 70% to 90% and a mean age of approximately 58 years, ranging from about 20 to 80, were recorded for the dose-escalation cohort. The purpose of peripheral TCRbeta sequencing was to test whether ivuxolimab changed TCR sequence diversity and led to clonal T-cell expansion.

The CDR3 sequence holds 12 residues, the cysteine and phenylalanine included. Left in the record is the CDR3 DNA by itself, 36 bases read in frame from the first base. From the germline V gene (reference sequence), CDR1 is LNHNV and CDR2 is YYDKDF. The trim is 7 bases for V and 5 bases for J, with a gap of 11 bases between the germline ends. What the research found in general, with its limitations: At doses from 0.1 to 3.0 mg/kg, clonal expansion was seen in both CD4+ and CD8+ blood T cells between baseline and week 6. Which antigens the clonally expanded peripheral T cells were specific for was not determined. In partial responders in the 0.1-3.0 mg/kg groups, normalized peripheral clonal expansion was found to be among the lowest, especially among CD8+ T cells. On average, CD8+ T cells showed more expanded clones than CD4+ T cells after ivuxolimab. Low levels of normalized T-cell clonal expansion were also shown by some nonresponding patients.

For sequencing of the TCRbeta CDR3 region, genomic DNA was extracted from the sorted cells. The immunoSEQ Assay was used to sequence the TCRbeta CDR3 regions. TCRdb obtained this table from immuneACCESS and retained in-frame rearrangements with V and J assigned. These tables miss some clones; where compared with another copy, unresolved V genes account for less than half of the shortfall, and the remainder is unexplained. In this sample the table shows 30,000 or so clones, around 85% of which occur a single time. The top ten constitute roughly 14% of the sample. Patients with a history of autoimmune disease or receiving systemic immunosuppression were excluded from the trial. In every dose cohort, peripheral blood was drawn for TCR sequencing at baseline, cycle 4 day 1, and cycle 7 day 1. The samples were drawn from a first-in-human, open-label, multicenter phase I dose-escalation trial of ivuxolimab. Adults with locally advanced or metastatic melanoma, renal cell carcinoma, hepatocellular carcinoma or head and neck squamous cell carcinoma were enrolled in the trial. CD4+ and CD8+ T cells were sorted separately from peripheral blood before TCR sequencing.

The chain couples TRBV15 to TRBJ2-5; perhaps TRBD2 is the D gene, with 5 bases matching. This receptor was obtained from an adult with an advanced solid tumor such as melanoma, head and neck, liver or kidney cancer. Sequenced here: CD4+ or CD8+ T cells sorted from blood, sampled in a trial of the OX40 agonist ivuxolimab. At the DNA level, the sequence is TGTGCCACCAAGAACGGGAAGGAGACCCAGTACTTC. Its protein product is CATKNGKETQYF.